The clone carrying this T cell receptor beta chain came up a few times. TCRdb re-called the reads through MiXCR, storing one row per CDR3 protein. The table has around 490,000 distinct CDR3 sequences, approximately 25% seen once. The data derive from a study of T cell repertoires in cytomegalovirus infection. Study context: Based on public TCR beta signatures, there were indications of CMV infection and of a matching HLA type.

The trim removed 1 base at V and 7 bases at J, leaving 10 bases unmatched. The CDR3 loop spans 16 amino acids. The origin of this receptor is a human donor in good health (CMV status not recorded). Some clones in this sample may be carry-over from other donors' samples. V gene TRBV12-3 or TRBV12-4 combines with J gene TRBJ1-5, with 7 bases lining up with TRBD1. The sequenced sample consisted of PBMCs. The DNA for the CDR3 is TGTGCCAGCAGTTTAGTTGGTAGGACAGGCGGCCAGCCCCAGCATTTT. It specifies CASSLVGRTGGQPQHF.